This TCR beta chain stems from a study of blood T cell repertoires in COVID-19. Trimming removed 1 base at V and 6 bases at J, with 7 bases between. The CDR3 length is 12 residues. Sequenced by immunoSEQ multiplex PCR; TCRdb stores in-frame clones only, minus some. The data contain around 100,000 clones, more than 75% of them seen just once; the ten biggest clones take up just under 4.5%. This chain joins TRBV12-3 or TRBV12-4 and TRBJ2-7; D unresolved. The sample taken for sequencing was peripheral blood. The TCR sequence derives from a human donor in a cohort sampled during active COVID-19. The CDR3 reads CASSLGAAEQYF. As DNA, the CDR3 is TGTGCCAGCAGTTTAGGTGCGGCCGAGCAGTACTTC.